This TCR beta chain was obtained from a study of shared clonotypes between healthy human individuals (TCRdb year 2020). Study-wide context: The cohort included three men and a couple of women between 18 and 49 years of age. To increase sequencing depth and limit assay-specific biases, TCR repertoire library preparation and sequencing were carried out by different laboratories using diverse techniques. Between about 0.8 and 9 billion PBMCs per donor were obtained by leukapheresis. Per donor, three plates each were used for CD4 naive and CD4 memory, two for CD8 naive, and one for CD8 memory. To estimate repertoire size and how much clonotype sharing occurs between individuals, the study deeply sequenced the blood TCR repertoires of roughly 5 healthy adults. What the authors observed across the whole study: Compared with non-shared clonotypes, clonotypes shared by all four sorted-subset donors had higher generation probabilities. Sharing across four donors was observed for approximately 5% of naive CD4, about 3.2% of naive CD8, roughly 2.4% of memory CD4, and about 0.4% of memory CD8 clonotypes. Pairwise subsampling led to the expectation that sequencing depth would affect the degree of clonotype sharing among donors. Larger estimated clonotype richness was generally found for naive subsets than for memory subsets. Even with the large sequencing depth, rarefaction of the sorted-subset datasets indicated that sequencing was incomplete. Only blood was sampled, and tissue TCR repertoires likely differ from those in blood. Because the study included only a small number of donors, the genetic and exposure-history diversity represented was limited.

The donors were healthy, HIV-negative adults who had no recently reported acute infections or vaccinations. Every donor was a Caucasian adult residing in Nashville, Tennessee, USA. Magnetic negative selection was used to enrich CD4+ T cells, after which naive cells were positively selected on CD45RA and the negative fraction became the memory subset. Blood was collected by leukapheresis, and PBMCs were isolated by Ficoll-Histopaque density gradient centrifugation and then cryopreserved in liquid nitrogen vapor phase. Purity and quantity of every magnetically sorted T cell population were checked by analytical flow cytometry. Genomic DNA was isolated from every sorted fraction and measured by UV absorbance on a Nanodrop 2000c. Using the deep immunoSEQ assay, TCR CDR3 regions were amplified from genomic DNA by multiplex PCR. Extracted genomic DNA from each cell subset was distributed evenly across all wells of several immunoSEQ 96-well plates, and each plate was treated as a replicate. For sorted subsets, each replicate PCR was loaded with around 220 ng genomic DNA, equivalent to 25,000 to 35,000 T cell genomes. Purified libraries were measured with a Qubit 3.0 fluorometer, size-checked on a Bioanalyzer 2100, and measured again with the KAPA Library Quantification kit. Each immunoSEQ 96-well plate was sequenced on its own single-read 150-cycle Illumina NextSeq 550 flow cell. Under the source paper's analysis protocol: The immunoSEQ output contained only junctional sequences without quality scores, so filtering could not match that applied to full-length reads. To assign V/J genes and CDR3, sequences were annotated against IMGT germline references using PyIR, a Python wrapper for IgBLAST v1.9. Reads were removed for weak V/J assignments (E-value above 1e-6), missing CDR3, stop codons, out-of-frame junctions, or ambiguous translated residues. V3J clonotypes were defined by identical inferred V gene, J gene, and CDR3 amino acid sequence. The percentage overlap between two repertoires was calculated by dividing the number of shared unique clonotypes by the size of the smaller repertoire. Three approaches were used to assess repertoire richness: RTK rarefaction, the Chao1 estimator, and Recon v2.1 estimates of unobserved clonotypes. For all TCRbeta clonotypes obtained by the gDNA method from a handful of donors, generation probabilities were computed with OLGA. In its TCRdb copy, this immuneACCESS table keeps in-frame sequences only and misses some clones. Where compared with another copy, unresolved V genes explain less than half of these, and the others have no known cause. D and trimming were read from the DNA, whereas the V and J calls and clone size are those reported in that table. This sample has about 2.3 million clones in its table, and 80% to 95% of those were observed once. 0.35% to 0.45% of the sample comes from the top ten.

To note about this clone: No cognate antigen has been identified for it. Within one base of it there is no much larger clone, and no base qualities were kept.

Including the terminal cysteine and phenylalanine, the CDR3 comprises 15 residues. The DNA shown is the 45-base CDR3, in frame from base 1. From V the trimming removes 6 bases and from J it removes 3 bases, while the gene matches leave 11 bases of the junction unaccounted for. The germline V gene encodes CDR1 MDHEN and CDR2 SYDVKM. Material: naive CD4+ T cells from PBMCs. The label giving this sample's cell subset or site can be read as: CD45RA+ positively selected. The receptor comes from a man in his late teens or twenties in good health. Some clones in this sample may be carry-over from other donors' samples. This receptor chain uses TRBV28 and TRBJ2-7; the junction holds 7 bases that match TRBD1. The nucleotide sequence reads TGTGCCAGCAGCGTCGGACAGGCGGGCTACTACGAGCAGTACTTC. The translation is CASSVGQAGYYEQYF.